The clone carrying this T cell receptor (beta chain) occurred many times. The sample comes from a study of T cells in Graves' hyperthyroidism and ophthalmopathy. From RNA transcripts, TCR beta CDR3 regions were amplified. Primed by the HTBI set, a first-round RT-PCR was run on the TCR CDR3. One entry per CDR3 protein results from TCRdb running MiXCR on the multiplex PCR reads. This sample carries under 650,000 distinct CDR3 sequences, roughly 17% of them seen once, and the ten largest clones take 3.5% to 4%. This receptor was identified in a young woman with Graves' hyperthyroidism. Sequencing was performed on blood.

For the CDR3, the DNA is TGTGCCAGCAGCCAGGACAGCTCTGGAAACACCATATATTTT. Its translation: CASSQDSSGNTIYF. This chain joins TRBV2 and TRBJ1-3, with a tentative D call TRBD1 (6 bases). Germline CDR1 SNHLY, CDR2 FYNNEI. Trimming left V 6 bases short and J 0 bases short, with 9 bases between. The CDR3 sequence is 14 residues long.